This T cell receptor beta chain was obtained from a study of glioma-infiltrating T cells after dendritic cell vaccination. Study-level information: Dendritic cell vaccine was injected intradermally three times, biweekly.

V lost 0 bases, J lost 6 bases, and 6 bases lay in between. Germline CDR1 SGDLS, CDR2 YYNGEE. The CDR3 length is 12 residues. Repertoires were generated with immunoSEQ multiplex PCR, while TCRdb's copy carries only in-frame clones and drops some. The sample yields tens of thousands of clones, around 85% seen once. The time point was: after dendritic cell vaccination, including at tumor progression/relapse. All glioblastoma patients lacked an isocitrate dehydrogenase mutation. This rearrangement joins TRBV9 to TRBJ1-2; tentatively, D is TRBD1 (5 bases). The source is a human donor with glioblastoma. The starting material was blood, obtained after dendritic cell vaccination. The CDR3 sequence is CASSVAGDGYTF. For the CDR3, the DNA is TGTGCCAGCAGCGTAGCGGGGGATGGCTACACCTTC.